This TCR beta chain emerged from a study of blood T cell repertoires in COVID-19. In the study overall: T cells, B-cell-depleted T cells, or PBMCs provided the cDNA or gDNA that served as material.

Per the original methods: Estimated nucleated cell counts came from reference gene primer amplification. Method: immunoSEQ multiplex PCR; TCRdb's copy keeps in-frame clones and lacks some. The DNA was the basis for D and trimming; V, J and clone size are from that table. The sample lists a few hundred thousand clones; about nine tenths were seen once. Followed over time, Seattle patients had been enrolled while infection was active. The CDR3 runs 14 residues. Looked up from germline, CDR1 is SGHAT and CDR2 is FQNNGV. Deletions cut 3 bases from V and 9 bases from J, with 15 bases between. The sample taken for sequencing was peripheral blood. The clonotype comes from a woman in her 30s with COVID-19, enrolled during active disease. The chain joins TRBV11-2 to TRBJ2-4, with D maybe TRBD1 (6 bases). The CDR3 protein is CASSLLQGRGIQYF. The CDR3 nucleotides are TGTGCCAGCAGCTTGCTACAGGGTCGGGGCATTCAGTACTTC.